This T cell receptor (beta chain) was sequenced in a study of blood T cell repertoires in COVID-19 (dated by TCRdb to 2019 to 2021). As for the study more broadly: Samples from collaborators originated in the United States, Italy and Spain and spanned both the acute and convalescent phases of COVID-19. The prospective study material was composed of cDNA or gDNA derived from T cells, B-cell-depleted T cells, or PBMCs. Subjects who had been exposed to COVID-19, were actively infected with it, or had recovered from it provided the deeply sampled blood TCRbeta repertoires that made up the dataset. The repertoires were made available in a free public database intended to serve as a resource for research on the immune response to SARS-CoV-2. Samples came from the ongoing ImmuneRACE study (first 160 participants) plus 1,254 subjects from 6 global collaborators. Sample metadata almost always included a de-identified subject ID, COVID-19 status, age in years and sex. Where available, HLA class I and class II types were taken from metadata supplied by the sample provider and were not determined by assay-based typing.

V ends up 0 bases short and J 1 base short, with an unmatched junction base count of 4. Taken from cysteine to phenylalanine, the CDR3 has 15 residues. CDR3 DNA only is kept here, 45 bases in frame from base 1. CDR1 and CDR2 were assigned from the germline V gene as SGHRS and YFSETQ. Whole blood was collected in K2EDTA tubes by collaborating institutions according to the institutions' own protocols. Collaborator samples were shipped for TCRbeta analysis as frozen whole blood, isolated PBMCs, or DNA extracted from either sample type. Comment on this clone: The clone's antigen remains unknown. Base qualities are not recorded, but no much larger clone differs from it by a single base.

TCRbeta CDR3 regions were amplified from genomic DNA using the immunoSEQ Assay, a bias-controlled multiplex PCR. As for the original processing: Within the assay, amplification of reference gene primers was used to estimate how many nucleated cells each sample contained. Sequence reads were collapsed and filtered to measure the absolute abundance of every unique TCRbeta CDR3 rearrangement. Productive Simpson clonality was computed per sample as the square root of Simpson's diversity index over productive rearrangements. The table was pulled from immuneACCESS by TCRdb, which kept in-frame rearrangements only. Such tables lose some clones; where checked, under half of the loss comes from unresolved V genes, and the rest has no known cause. That table supplies the V and J calls and clone size; D and trimming were determined from the DNA. Recorded for this sample are around 76,000 clones; around 88% of them occurred a single time. The ten largest account for around 0.6% of the sample.

Results and caveats for the whole study, not just this receptor: The amount of clinical and demographic metadata varied by source and participant and was provided uncurated.

The chain is assembled from TRBV5-1 and TRBJ2-7; 7 bases in the junction line up with TRBD1. Sequences were obtained from peripheral blood. The TCR comes from a man aged 60 to 75 with acute or convalescent COVID-19. In nucleotides, the sequence is TGCGCCAGCAGCTTGGTACAGGGGCTTTCCTACGAGCAGTACTTC. It translates as CASSLVQGLSYEQYF.